This TCR beta chain was documented in a study of blood T cells in healthy people across ages. Broader study findings: Because sorting was not performed, PBMCs prevented conclusive naive versus antigen-experienced comparison. Investigators treated diversity estimates from one million T cells as underestimates.

For the second PCR, which ran for about 7 to 12 cycles, a sample-barcoded 5' primer and a J-beta primer mix were used. TCRdb ran MiXCR on the 5' RACE reads and lists one entry per CDR3 protein. The repertoire consists of about a million distinct CDR3 sequences, with roughly 51% occurring once and the leading ten covering over 20%. Trimming removed 2 bases from V and 5 bases from J, with 14 bases in between. This CDR3 has 14 residues. Germline CDR1 and CDR2: SGHDT and YYEEEE. Per sample, a minimum of 6 million PBMCs were isolated. The amount of total RNA extracted per sample was at least 5.5 micrograms. As for this clonotype: The antigen remains undetermined.

What was sequenced was blood. The chain uses TRBV5-6 and TRBJ2-7; weak D call: TRBD2 (5 bases). This TCR was recovered from an older woman in good health. CDR3 bases: TGTGCCAGCAGCTTTAATCTGGGAGCGGACGAGCAGTACTTC. This gives the protein CASSFNLGADEQYF.